This T cell receptor beta chain was profiled in a study of T cells in Graves' hyperthyroidism and ophthalmopathy. Overall study context: Upon initial diagnosis and before any treatment, peripheral blood was collected. Study-level points and caveats: Using 13 V-J features, a model discriminated ophthalmopathy from stable hyperthyroidism.

Diagnostic decisions used clinical symptoms, serum thyroxine and TRAb, thyroid ultrasound and orbital computed tomography. V was clipped by 6 bases and J by 2 bases, with 13 bases between them. The germline gives CDR1 MNHNS, CDR2 SASEGT. This CDR3 has 14 amino acids. Concerning this clonotype itself: Its antigen is undetermined.

The source material, RNA transcripts, was used to amplify TCR beta CDR3 regions. The TCR CDR3 first-round RT-PCR relied on the HTBI primer set. TCRdb reanalysed the multiplex PCR reads using MiXCR and keeps one entry per CDR3 protein. Of 450,000 to 500,000 distinct CDR3 sequences in the sample, approximately 22% were seen once. J is TRBJ1-2 and V is TRBV6-1; D is unclear. Sequenced: blood. This clonotype was obtained from a woman in her 70s with Graves' ophthalmopathy. The CDR3 nucleotides are TGTGCCAGCAGACAAGCCGGACGGAACTATGGCTACACCTTC. It codes for CASRQAGRNYGYTF.